This T cell receptor (beta chain) was documented in a study of tissue T cells after allogeneic stem cell transplantation. Study results and limitations: Anatomically similar tissues had similar TCR repertoires within each patient.

Profiling relied on immunoSEQ multiplex PCR, and the TCRdb table lists in-frame clones only, not all of them. This table has 2,500 to 3,500 clones, about half appearing once. This clone was seen a few times. The antigen is undetermined. Any gene name here is a mouse gene name. The read terminates 1 residue ahead of where the CDR3 ends, so the germline J gene completes it. The CDR3 extends over 12 amino acids. The trim removed 4 bases at V and 7 bases at J, leaving 4 bases unmatched. Per the germline V gene, CDR1 is KGHPV and CDR2 is FQNQEV (reference sequence). Time point reported: mouse harvest day 14 after allogeneic transplant. Each mouse received 10^7 T-cell-depleted marrow cells plus 10^6 splenic CD5+ T cells by tail vein.

This TCR was sampled from a female BALB/c mouse given C57BL/6 T cells with graft-versus-host disease after an allogeneic hematopoietic cell transplant. Sequencing was performed on lymph node tissue. V and J are TRBV26 and TRBJ2-7; 7 positions agree with TRBD1. CDR3 DNA, as far as it was read: TGTGCCAGCAGTCCACAGGGGTGGGAACAGTAC. Protein sequence: CASSPQGWEQY. Given in full, the CDR3 is CASSPQGWEQYF.